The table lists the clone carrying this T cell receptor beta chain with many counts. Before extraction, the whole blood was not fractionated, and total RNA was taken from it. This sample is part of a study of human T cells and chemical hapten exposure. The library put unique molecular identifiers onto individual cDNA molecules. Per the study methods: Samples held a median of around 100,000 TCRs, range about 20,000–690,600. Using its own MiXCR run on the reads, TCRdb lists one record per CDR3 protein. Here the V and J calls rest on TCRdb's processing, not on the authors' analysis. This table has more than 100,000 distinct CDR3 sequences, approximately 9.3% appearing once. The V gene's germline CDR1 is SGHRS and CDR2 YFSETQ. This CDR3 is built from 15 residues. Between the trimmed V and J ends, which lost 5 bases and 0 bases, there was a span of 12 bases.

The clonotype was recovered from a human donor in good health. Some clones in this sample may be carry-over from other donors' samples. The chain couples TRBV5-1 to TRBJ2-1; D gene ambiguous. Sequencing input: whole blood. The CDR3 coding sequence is TGCGCCAGCAGGACCGAGATGGGCTCCTACAATGAGCAGTTCTTC. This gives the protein CASRTEMGSYNEQFF.